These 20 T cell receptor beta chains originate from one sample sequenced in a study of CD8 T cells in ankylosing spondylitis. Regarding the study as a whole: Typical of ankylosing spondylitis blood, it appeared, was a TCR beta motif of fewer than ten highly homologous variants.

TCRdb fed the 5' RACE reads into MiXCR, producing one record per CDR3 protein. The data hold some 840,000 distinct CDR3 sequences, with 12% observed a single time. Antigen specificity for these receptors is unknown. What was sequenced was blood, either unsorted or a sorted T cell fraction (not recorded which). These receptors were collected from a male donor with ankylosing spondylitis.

CDR3 coding DNA: TGCAGTGCTAGTGGTCAGACCACCTACGAGCAGTACTTC. It is translated as CSASGQTTYEQYF. The chain recombines TRBV20-1 with TRBJ2-7; no clear D gene. The germline CDR1 and CDR2 sequences are DFQATT and SNEGSKA (reference sequence). The CDR3 spans 13 residues. V lost 3 bases and J 2 bases, leaving 11 bases between the germline ends.

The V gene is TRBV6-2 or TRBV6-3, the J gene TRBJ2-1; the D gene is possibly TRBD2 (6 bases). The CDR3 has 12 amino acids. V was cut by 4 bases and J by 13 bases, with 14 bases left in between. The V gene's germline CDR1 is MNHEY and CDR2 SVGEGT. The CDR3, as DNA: TGTGCCAGCAGTTCCTACTCGGGAGACCAGTTCTTC. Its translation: CASSSYSGDQFF.

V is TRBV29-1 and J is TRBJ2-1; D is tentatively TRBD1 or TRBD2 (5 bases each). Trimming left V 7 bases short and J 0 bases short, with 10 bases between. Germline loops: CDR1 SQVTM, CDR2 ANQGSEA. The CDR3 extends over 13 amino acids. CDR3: CSGGSSSYNEQFF. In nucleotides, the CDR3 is TGCAGCGGGGGGTCGAGCTCCTACAATGAGCAGTTCTTC.

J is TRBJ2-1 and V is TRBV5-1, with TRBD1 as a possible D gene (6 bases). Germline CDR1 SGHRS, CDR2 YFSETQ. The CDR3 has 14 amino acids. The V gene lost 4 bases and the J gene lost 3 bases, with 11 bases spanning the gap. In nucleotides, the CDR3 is TGCGCCAGCAGCGTACGGACAGACTACAATGAGCAGTTCTTC. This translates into CASSVRTDYNEQFF.

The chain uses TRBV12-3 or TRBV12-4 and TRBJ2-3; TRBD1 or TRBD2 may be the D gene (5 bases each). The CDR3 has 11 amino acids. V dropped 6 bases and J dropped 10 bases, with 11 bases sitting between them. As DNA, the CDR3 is TGTGCCAGCAGACGGGACGGCCCGCAGTATTTT. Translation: CASRRDGPQYF.

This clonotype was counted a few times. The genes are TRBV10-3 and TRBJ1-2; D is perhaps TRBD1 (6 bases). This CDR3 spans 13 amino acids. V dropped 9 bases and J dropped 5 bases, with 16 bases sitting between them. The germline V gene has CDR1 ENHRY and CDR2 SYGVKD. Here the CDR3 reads CAIQGIPFYGYTF. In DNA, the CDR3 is TGTGCCATTCAGGGGATTCCTTTTTATGGCTACACCTTC.

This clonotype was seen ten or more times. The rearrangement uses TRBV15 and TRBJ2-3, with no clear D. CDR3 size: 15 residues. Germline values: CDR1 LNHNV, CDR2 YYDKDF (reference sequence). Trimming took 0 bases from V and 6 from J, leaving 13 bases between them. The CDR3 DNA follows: TGTGCCACCAGCAGAGATCTTGAGGCCTCGGATACGCAGTATTTT. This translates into CATSRDLEASDTQYF.

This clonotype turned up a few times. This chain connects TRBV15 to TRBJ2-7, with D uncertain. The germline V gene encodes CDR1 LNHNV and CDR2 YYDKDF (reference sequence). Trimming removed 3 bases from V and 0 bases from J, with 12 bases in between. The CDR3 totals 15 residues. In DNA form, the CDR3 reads TGTGCCACCAGCAGCAGGCGGACGAGCTCCTACGAGCAGTACTTC. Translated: CATSSRRTSSYEQYF.

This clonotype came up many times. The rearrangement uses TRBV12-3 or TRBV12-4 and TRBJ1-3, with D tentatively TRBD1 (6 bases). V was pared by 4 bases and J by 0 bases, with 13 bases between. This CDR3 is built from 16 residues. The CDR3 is CASSSYGGYSGNTIYF. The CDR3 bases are TGTGCCAGCAGTTCTTATGGGGGCTACTCTGGAAACACCATATATTTT.

The CDR3 sequence is CASSYQTGIGSPLHF. CDR3 nucleotides: TGTGCCAGCAGTTACCAGACAGGGATAGGATCACCCCTCCACTTT. The chain recombines TRBV6-5 with TRBJ1-6, with 7 bases lining up with TRBD1. Trimming removed 2 bases from V and 10 bases from J; junction bases left unmatched: 8. There are 15 residues in the CDR3. Germline V gives CDR1 MNHEY, CDR2 SVGAGI.

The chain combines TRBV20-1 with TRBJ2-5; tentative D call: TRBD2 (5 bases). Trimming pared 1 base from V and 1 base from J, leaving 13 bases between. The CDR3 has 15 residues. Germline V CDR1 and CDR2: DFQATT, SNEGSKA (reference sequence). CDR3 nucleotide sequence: TGCAGTGCTAGAGCCGAGGGAGAGGCCCAAGAGACCCAGTACTTC. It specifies CSARAEGEAQETQYF.

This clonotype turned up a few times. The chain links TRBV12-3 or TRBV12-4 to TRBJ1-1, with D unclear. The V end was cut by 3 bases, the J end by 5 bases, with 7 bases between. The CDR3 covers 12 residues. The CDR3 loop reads CASSFYSTEAFF. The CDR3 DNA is TGTGCCAGCAGTTTCTATAGTACTGAAGCTTTCTTT.

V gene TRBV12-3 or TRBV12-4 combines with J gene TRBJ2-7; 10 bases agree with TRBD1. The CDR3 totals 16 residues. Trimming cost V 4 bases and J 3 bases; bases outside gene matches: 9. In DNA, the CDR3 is TGTGCCAGCAGTTCCCCGGGACAGGGGATTCACTACGAGCAGTACTTC. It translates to CASSSPGQGIHYEQYF.

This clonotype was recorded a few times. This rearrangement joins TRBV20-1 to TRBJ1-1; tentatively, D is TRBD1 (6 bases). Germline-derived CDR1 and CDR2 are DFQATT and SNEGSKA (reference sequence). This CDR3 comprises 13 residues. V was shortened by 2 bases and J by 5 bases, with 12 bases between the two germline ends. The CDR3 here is CSARRQQGTEAFF. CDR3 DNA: TGCAGTGCTAGAAGACAGCAGGGGACTGAAGCTTTCTTT.

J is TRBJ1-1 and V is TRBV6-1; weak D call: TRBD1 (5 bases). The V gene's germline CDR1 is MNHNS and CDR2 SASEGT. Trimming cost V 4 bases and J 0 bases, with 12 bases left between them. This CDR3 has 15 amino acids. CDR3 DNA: TGTGCCAGCAGTGGACAGCGGGTTCTGAACACTGAAGCTTTCTTT. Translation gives CASSGQRVLNTEAFF.

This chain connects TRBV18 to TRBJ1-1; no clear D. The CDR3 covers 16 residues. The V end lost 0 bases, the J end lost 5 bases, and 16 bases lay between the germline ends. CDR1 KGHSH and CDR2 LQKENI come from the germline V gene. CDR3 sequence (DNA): TGTGCCAGCTCACCACCTGCTCTGGGTTTCGATACTGAAGCTTTCTTT. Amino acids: CASSPPALGFDTEAFF.

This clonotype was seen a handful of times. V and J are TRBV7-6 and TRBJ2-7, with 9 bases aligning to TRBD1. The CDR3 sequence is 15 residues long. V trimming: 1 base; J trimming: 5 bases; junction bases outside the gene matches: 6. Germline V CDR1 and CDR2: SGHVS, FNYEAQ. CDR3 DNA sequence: TGTGCCAGCAGCTTAGGTAACAGGGGGCTTAACGAGCAGTACTTC. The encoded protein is CASSLGNRGLNEQYF.

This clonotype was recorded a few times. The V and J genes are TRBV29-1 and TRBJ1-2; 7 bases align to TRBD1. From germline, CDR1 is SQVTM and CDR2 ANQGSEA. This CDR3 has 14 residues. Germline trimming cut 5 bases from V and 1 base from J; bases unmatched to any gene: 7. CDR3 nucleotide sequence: TGCAGCGTTCAAGGGGACAGCTTTAACTATGGCTACACCTTC. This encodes CSVQGDSFNYGYTF.

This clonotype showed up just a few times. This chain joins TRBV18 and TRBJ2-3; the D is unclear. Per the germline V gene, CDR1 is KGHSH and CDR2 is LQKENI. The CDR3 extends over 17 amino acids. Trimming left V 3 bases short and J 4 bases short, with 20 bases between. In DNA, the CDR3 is TGTGCCAGCTCACCGAAATCACCACTTGGGTTGTCAGATACGCAGTATTTT. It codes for CASSPKSPLGLSDTQYF.

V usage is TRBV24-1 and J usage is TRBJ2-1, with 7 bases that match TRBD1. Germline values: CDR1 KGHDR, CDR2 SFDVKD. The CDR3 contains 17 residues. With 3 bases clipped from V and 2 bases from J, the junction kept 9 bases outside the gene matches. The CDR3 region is CATSDTLRQGTYNEQFF. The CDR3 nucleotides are TGTGCCACCAGTGATACCCTTAGACAGGGCACCTACAATGAGCAGTTCTTC.